This T cell receptor beta chain was captured by sequencing in a study of CD8 T cells in Susac syndrome. cDNA came from around 0.5 to 1 ug RNA primed by random hexamers. One entry per CDR3 protein, called by TCRdb with MiXCR from the immunoSEQ multiplex PCR reads. The sample yields over 130,000 distinct CDR3 sequences, roughly 94% seen once. Losses at the gene ends were 6 bases for V and 5 bases for J; bases not matched to a gene: 10. Germline CDR1 is DFQATT and CDR2 is SNEGSKA (reference sequence). This CDR3 is 13 amino acids long. The chain is built from TRBV20-1 and TRBJ2-7; 7 nucleotides agree with TRBD1. The material sequenced was CD4+ T cells from PBMCs. The sequence was obtained from a human donor with Susac syndrome. CDR3: CSASGQSLDEQYF. CDR3 nucleotide sequence: TGCAGTGCGTCGGGACAGTCCCTTGACGAGCAGTACTTC.